These T cell receptor beta chains were read from a single sample in a study of blood T cell repertoires in COVID-19. Libraries were prepared by immunoSEQ multiplex PCR; TCRdb keeps only in-frame clonotypes and omits some of them. This sample has some 270,000 clones, with approximately 85% found just once. What was sequenced was PBMCs or T cells enriched from blood (not recorded which). The receptors were gathered from a woman aged 45-60 years who had been exposed to COVID-19. The CDR3 runs from the conserved cysteine through the conserved F or W. Each record gives: V gene, CDR3 protein.

V: TRBV30; CDR3: CAWSLEGPDTQYF
V: TRBV5-4; CDR3: CASSSPKTSGGLNEQFF
V: TRBV5-4; CDR3: CASRSGTGGENTEAFF
V: TRBV23-1; CDR3: CASSQSGDWLNF
V: TRBV4-1; CDR3: CASSQELDSSDTGELFF
V: TRBV4-3; CDR3: CASSQDSIRVGELFF
V: TRBV7-9; CDR3: CASSSTLFRTENTEAFF
V: TRBV7-2; CDR3: CASSFGTGGVGDHGYTF
V: TRBV15; CDR3: CATSRRGQALHF
V: TRBV5-6; CDR3: CASSSPGHRSGNTIYF
V: TRBV4-2; CDR3: CASSRPEQIDYGYTF
V: TRBV3-1/TRBV3-2; CDR3: CASRADMGNTEAFF
V: TRBV7-9; CDR3: CASSFRQGPVAEQYF
V: TRBV19; CDR3: CASSPGTGLGGGVTDTQYF
V: TRBV2; CDR3: CASSESSASSYNSPLHF
V: TRBV20-1; CDR3: CSASRRTPTSGELFF
V: TRBV19; CDR3: CASSMGRDNEQFF
V: TRBV19; CDR3: CASSIRGWGNTGELFF
V: TRBV9; CDR3: CASSKLDRNYGYTF
V: TRBV5-1; CDR3: CASSLDPSGFTDTQYF
V: TRBV11-2; CDR3: CASSLGQTKNIQYF
V: TRBV15; CDR3: CATSRARGDYEQYF
V: TRBV19; CDR3: CASSTSGGHTDTQYF
V: TRBV6-5; CDR3: CASTLGTGNYGYTF
V: TRBV2; CDR3: CASTSFGYGTSGGSTDTQYF
V: TRBV15; CDR3: CATSHGQGYEQYF
V: TRBV30; CDR3: CAWSSAGNTIYF
V: TRBV6-5; CDR3: CASTERGNYGYTF
V: TRBV11-3; CDR3: CASSRSTDTQYF
V: TRBV9; CDR3: CASSKSGTGDEKLFF
V: TRBV11-2; CDR3: CASSLWRAPSSGNTIYF
V: TRBV30; CDR3: CAWSEGRGAQPQHF
V: TRBV30; CDR3: CAWSVHRAHEQFF
V: TRBV13; CDR3: CASSPDRGNTEAFF
V: TRBV28; CDR3: CASSSLGQGNYEQYF
V: TRBV9; CDR3: CASSVGGPNTEAFF
V: TRBV5-8; CDR3: CASSLIGSYYEQYF
V: TRBV5-6; CDR3: CASSLPNSGYTF